The T cell receptor beta chain described here comes from a study of cytomegalovirus exposure and HLA in healthy donors. The study ran its PCR with 60 Vbeta and 13 Jbeta primers. TCRdb keeps only in-frame clones here, not all; method: immunoSEQ multiplex PCR. The profile shows 150,000 or so clones, approximately 79% of them singletons. Findings of the study overall: The classifier reportedly diagnosed cytomegalovirus status with high specificity and sensitivity. With later analysis, a missense DCLRE1C variant became linked to TCR beta V- and J-gene trimming. Being productive about 90% or about 30% of the time was typical of most TCR beta V segments in an earlier analysis.

Germline V gene lookup returns CDR1 SGHTA and CDR2 FQGNSA. The CDR3 spans 16 residues. Trimming removed 3 bases at V and 0 bases at J, with 12 bases between. Regarding this clone: As yet, its antigen is unknown.

The receptor comes from a man aged 35-49 years in good health and CMV-seropositive. The V and J genes are TRBV7-2 and TRBJ1-5; D perhaps matches TRBD1 (5 bases). Sequencing input: PBMCs. CDR3 sequence (DNA): TGTGCCAGCAGCTTTCAGGGCCTTTATAGCAATCAGCCCCAGCATTTT. Translating it yields CASSFQGLYSNQPQHF.